The clone carrying this T cell receptor beta chain was counted many times. The read gets to within 3 residues of the CDR3 end, and the germline J gene fills in the rest. This entry belongs to a study of T cell clonality in common variable immunodeficiency. CDR3 length: 17 residues. The germline V gene has CDR1 SNHLY and CDR2 FYNNEI. Unmatched junction bases numbered 13, after V lost 6 bases and J lost 2 bases. Patients and controls were mostly of Caucasian heritage. Using immunoSEQ multiplex PCR, the repertoire was profiled, and TCRdb retains in-frame clones only, with some absent. The sample is made up of about 66,000 clones, none counted only once.

The TCR originated in a person between 18 and 75 years old in good health. Sequenced input: peripheral blood mononuclear cells. The chain couples TRBV2 to TRBJ2-5; 9 nucleotides line up with TRBD2. The CDR3 region is CASRATLAGNPQETQYF. The covered CDR3 bases are TGTGCCAGCAGAGCTACCCTAGCGGGGAACCCTCAAGAGACC.